These 3 T cell receptor beta chains originate from one sample sequenced in a study of blood T cell repertoires in COVID-19. Data came from immunoSEQ multiplex PCR; TCRdb stores just in-frame clones and leaves some out. This table has about 100,000 clones, roughly 84% appearing once. Sequenced sample: peripheral blood. Receptors originate from a human donor in a cohort sampled during active COVID-19.

This chain connects TRBV6-5 to TRBJ1-3; TRBD1 is a possible D gene (5 bases). The CDR3 sequence is 13 residues long. Germline-derived CDR1 and CDR2 are MNHEY and SVGAGI. V gave up 4 bases and J gave up 2 bases, with 6 bases separating them. The DNA for the CDR3 is TGTGCCAGCAGTTTACAGGCTGGAAACACCATATATTTT. It yields the protein CASSLQAGNTIYF.

The rearrangement uses TRBV28 and TRBJ1-6; D is perhaps TRBD1 (5 bases). Trimming removed 3 bases from V and 7 bases from J, with 7 bases in between. Germline V gene data show CDR1 as MDHEN and CDR2 as SYDVKM. CDR3 length: 13 amino acids. The CDR3, as DNA: TGTGCCAGCAGTTTGGACATGAATTCACCCCTCCACTTT. Translated, it gives CASSLDMNSPLHF.

Only one count was recorded for this clone. This sequence joins TRBV2 and TRBJ2-3, with TRBD2 as a possible D gene (7 bases). Germline assignment: CDR1 SNHLY and CDR2 FYNNEI. The CDR3 spans 15 residues. V was pared by 4 bases and J by 5 bases, with 16 bases between. CDR3 region: CASSVRGGVQDTQYF. CDR3 DNA sequence: TGTGCCAGCAGTGTGAGGGGGGGGGTTCAAGATACGCAGTATTTT.